This TCR beta chain emerged from a study of cytomegalovirus exposure and HLA in healthy donors. Overall study findings and caveats: Most TCR sequences were seen very rarely across donors, but some public TCRs occurred in many. Among TCR beta chains, those listed as cytomegalovirus-associated numbered over 150.

Germline assignment: CDR1 ENHRY and CDR2 SYGVKD. Trimming left V 4 bases short and J 5 bases short, with 14 bases between. The CDR3 length is 14 residues. To note about this clone: What it binds is unknown.

The donors were part of the roughly 130-subject validation cohort, which stood apart from the roughly 640-subject first cohort. Data came from immunoSEQ multiplex PCR; TCRdb stores just in-frame clones and leaves some out. The sample consists of around 170,000 clones, 85% of them appearing once. The sequencing input was PBMCs. This chain links TRBV10-3 with TRBJ1-1; the D gene is possibly TRBD1 (5 bases). The origin of this receptor is a man between 18 and 35 years old in good health and CMV-seropositive. CDR3 DNA sequence: TGTGCCATCAGTGTGGATCACAGGAAAACTGAAGCTTTCTTT. Protein: CAISVDHRKTEAFF.